Listed below are T cell receptor beta chains from one sample, sequenced in a study of cytomegalovirus exposure and HLA in healthy donors. The method was immunoSEQ multiplex PCR; TCRdb's version includes in-frame clones alone and lacks a portion of them. The sample has approximately 160,000 clones, roughly 72% seen once. Sample: PBMCs. The receptors were sampled from a middle-aged woman in good health and CMV-seronegative. CDR3s leave out the opening cysteine and the closing phenylalanine or tryptophan. Each record gives: D gene, J gene, V gene, CDR3 protein. D genes are given only for firm matches.

D: TRBD1; J: TRBJ1-5; V: TRBV30; CDR3: AWTMQGGFRQPQH
D: TRBD2; J: TRBJ2-7; V: TRBV6-1; CDR3: ATVAGPSSYEQY
D: TRBD2; J: TRBJ2-1; V: TRBV28; CDR3: ASSSPGVAGDYNEQF
D: -; J: TRBJ2-5; V: TRBV2; CDR3: AGGAGKETQY
D: -; J: TRBJ2-1; V: TRBV11-2; CDR3: ASSLDRGSYNEQF
D: TRBD1; J: TRBJ2-7; V: TRBV6-6; CDR3: ACSGTGGFGQY
D: -; J: TRBJ2-1; V: TRBV10-3; CDR3: AISPGMEEQF
D: -; J: TRBJ1-4; V: TRBV19; CDR3: ASADYNEKLF
D: -; J: TRBJ1-6; V: TRBV9; CDR3: ASSAPSGGDPYNSPLH
D: -; J: TRBJ1-1; V: TRBV30; CDR3: AWSVGGTEAF
D: TRBD1; J: TRBJ1-1; V: TRBV6-6; CDR3: ASRTGDTEAF
D: -; J: TRBJ1-2; V: TRBV5-1; CDR3: ASSLGGNYGYT
D: TRBD1; J: TRBJ1-1; V: TRBV7-7; CDR3: ASSSGRGDGEAF
D: TRBD2; J: TRBJ2-1; V: TRBV2; CDR3: ASSPGLVGHYNEQF
D: -; J: TRBJ1-2; V: TRBV6-1; CDR3: ASSEPGGGIYGYT
D: TRBD2; J: TRBJ2-2; V: TRBV5-1; CDR3: ASKGAGRDTGELF
D: TRBD1; J: TRBJ1-2; V: TRBV10-3; CDR3: AISNDRGANYGYT
D: -; J: TRBJ2-5; V: TRBV5-1; CDR3: ATHRDTAYQETQY
D: -; J: TRBJ2-7; V: TRBV10-3; CDR3: AMGKRKDYEQY
D: -; J: TRBJ2-5; V: TRBV6-1; CDR3: ASSELRETQY
D: TRBD2; J: TRBJ2-3; V: TRBV5-1; CDR3: ASSGQLAGVGDTQY
D: TRBD1; J: TRBJ2-2; V: TRBV2; CDR3: ASRDRDTGELF
D: TRBD1; J: TRBJ2-7; V: TRBV7-9; CDR3: ASSPTAGGQGFSSYEQY
D: TRBD1; J: TRBJ1-1; V: TRBV6-1; CDR3: ASTQTGVNTEAF
D: -; J: TRBJ1-2; V: TRBV11-2; CDR3: ASSLTSPRTASNYGYT
D: -; J: TRBJ1-1; V: TRBV6-5; CDR3: ASSYTPDNTEAF
D: -; J: TRBJ1-2; V: TRBV4-1; CDR3: ASSQDSQGKLGYT
D: TRBD2; J: TRBJ2-1; V: TRBV7-9; CDR3: ASSPSGSSYNEQF
D: -; J: TRBJ1-3; V: TRBV11-2; CDR3: ASSFSGTYSGNTIY
D: TRBD2; J: TRBJ2-2; V: TRBV7-9; CDR3: ASRRNLAGGPDGELF
D: -; J: TRBJ2-6; V: TRBV18; CDR3: ASSPPGTGANVLT
D: -; J: TRBJ1-5; V: TRBV28; CDR3: ASREANQPQH
D: TRBD1; J: TRBJ1-5; V: TRBV9; CDR3: ASSETGDPYQPQH